These 16 T cell receptor beta chains were all obtained from the same sample, sequenced in a study of shared T cell receptors in the human thymus. Sequencing used immunoSEQ multiplex PCR; TCRdb keeps in-frame clones, though not all of them. Of hundreds of thousands of clones in the sample, around 95% are singletons; the top ten hold about 0.02%. Specimen: thymocytes. All receptors come from a human donor.

The rearrangement uses TRBV14 and TRBJ1-1; D gene uncertain. The CDR3 extends over 14 amino acids. Trimming pared 1 base from V and 7 bases from J, leaving 13 bases between. Germline V gives CDR1 SGHDN, CDR2 FVKESK. For the CDR3, the DNA is TGTGCCAGCAGCCAAGGTACCTGGCCCCTTGAAGCTTTCTTT. This encodes CASSQGTWPLEAFF.

J is TRBJ1-4 and V is TRBV29-1; possible D gene TRBD1, 6 bases. The CDR3 spans 15 residues. Germline values: CDR1 SQVTM, CDR2 ANQGSEA. V lost 6 bases and J 8 bases, leaving 22 bases between the germline ends. CDR3 loop: CSVGAGAPEMEKLFF. The CDR3 region has the DNA TGCAGCGTCGGTGCAGGGGCCCCGGAAATGGAAAAACTGTTTTTT.

As DNA, the CDR3 is TGTGCCAGCAGTGAACTTGTTCCGGGCCCGGGAGGAAACACCATATATTTT. Translated, it gives CASSELVPGPGGNTIYF. V is TRBV28 and J is TRBJ1-3; D is unclear. This CDR3 comprises 17 residues. Per germline, CDR1 MDHEN and CDR2 SYDVKM. V lost 5 bases and J 4 bases, leaving 21 bases between the germline ends.

The chain is built from TRBV20-1 and TRBJ2-3; D call uncertain. Trimming pared 7 bases from V and 5 bases from J, leaving 7 bases between. Germline assignment: CDR1 DFQATT and CDR2 SNEGSKA (reference sequence). This CDR3 has 10 amino acids. The CDR3 protein is CSVRGDTQYF. The DNA for the CDR3 is TGCAGTGTCAGAGGAGATACGCAGTATTTT.

V is TRBV6-1 and J is TRBJ2-7; a weak D match, TRBD1 (6 bases). The CDR3 sequence is 15 residues long. With 2 bases removed from V and 2 bases from J, the gap between germline ends came to 13 bases. From germline, CDR1 is MNHNS and CDR2 SASEGT. The CDR3 spells CASSEYNRATYEQYF. As DNA, the CDR3 is TGTGCCAGCAGTGAATATAACAGGGCTACCTACGAGCAGTACTTC.

CDR3 loop: CASSKTGFFSPGNTIYF. CDR3 coding DNA: TGTGCCAGCAGCAAGACAGGGTTTTTTTCCCCTGGAAACACCATATATTTT. V and J are TRBV5-8 and TRBJ1-3; 7 bases align to TRBD1. There are 17 residues in the CDR3. V trimming: 4 bases; J trimming: 2 bases; junction bases outside the gene matches: 12. Germline V CDR1 and CDR2: SGHTS, YDEGEE.

The V and J genes are TRBV7-3 and TRBJ2-2; D is unclear. CDR1 and CDR2 from the germline V gene are SGHTA and FQGTGA. V shed 4 bases and J shed 0 bases, with 9 bases lying between them. The CDR3 is 15 residues long. The CDR3 bases are TGTGCCAGCAGCTCCTTACCTGCGAACACCGGGGAGCTGTTTTTT. It translates to CASSSLPANTGELFF.

The rearrangement links TRBV10-3 to TRBJ1-1, with a possible D match to TRBD1 (6 bases). V lost 4 bases and J lost 1, with 16 bases in between. This CDR3 region has 16 residues. In germline, CDR1 is ENHRY, CDR2 SYGVKD. The CDR3: CAISGRDNRRNTEAFF. Here the CDR3 DNA reads TGTGCCATCAGTGGGAGGGACAACCGGCGGAACACTGAAGCTTTCTTT.

The chain is built from TRBV7-9 and TRBJ2-2; D possibly uses TRBD1 or TRBD2 (6 bases each). The V end was cut by 6 bases, the J end by 5 bases, with 16 bases between. Germline-derived CDR1 and CDR2 are SEHNR and FQNEAQ (reference sequence). CDR3 length: 15 amino acids. DNA for the CDR3: TGTGCCAGCAGTAAGGGGGACTCTCGAACCGGGGAGCTGTTTTTT. It translates to CASSKGDSRTGELFF.

V is TRBV6-5 and J is TRBJ2-7; TRBD2 matches 12 bases. Trimming cost V 0 bases and J 6 bases; bases outside gene matches: 6. CDR3 length: 16 residues. Germline V lookup: CDR1 MNHEY, CDR2 SVGAGI. The CDR3, as DNA: TGTGCCAGCAGTTACTCACTAGCGGGAGGTGGTAGCGAGCAGTACTTC. It is translated as CASSYSLAGGGSEQYF.

The chain couples TRBV15 to TRBJ1-3; no clear D gene. V was cut by 0 bases and J by 2 bases, with 11 bases left in between. Germline V gene sequence: CDR1 LNHNV, CDR2 YYDKDF (reference sequence). The CDR3 extends over 16 amino acids. The CDR3 DNA is TGTGCCACCAGCAGAGATGGCCGGACGACTGGAAACACCATATATTTT. Translation gives CATSRDGRTTGNTIYF. Full variable domain (outside the CDR3, taken from reference TRBV15 and TRBJ1-3): DAMVIQNPRYQVTQFGKPVTLSCSQTLNHNVMYWYQQKSSQAPKLLFHYYDKDFNNEADTPDNFQSRRPNTSFCFLDIRSPGLGDTAMYLCATSRDGRTTGNTIYFGEGSWLTVV.

This chain uses TRBV9 with TRBJ1-4; tentative D call: TRBD1 (5 bases). Germline V CDR1 and CDR2: SGDLS, YYNGEE. This CDR3 is built from 14 residues. The V gene lost 3 bases and the J gene lost 17 bases, with 23 bases spanning the gap. CDR3 coding DNA: TGTGCCAGCAGCGCGGACCTCCGGGACGGGGCAGGATTTTTT. Protein sequence: CASSADLRDGAGFF.

J is TRBJ1-2 and V is TRBV28, with TRBD1 matching 9 bases. The CDR3 length is 14 residues. The V gene end was trimmed by 5 bases and the J gene end by 6 bases; junction bases not matched to a gene: 7. Germline CDR1 and CDR2: MDHEN and SYDVKM. The CDR3 protein is CASSPPGTGHGYTF. In DNA, the CDR3 is TGTGCCAGCAGTCCACCCGGGACAGGGCATGGCTACACCTTC.

The chain carries TRBV5-4 and TRBJ1-2; D is unresolved. The CDR3 consists of 14 residues. Germline V gene data show CDR1 as SGHNT and CDR2 as YYREEE (reference sequence). V lost 2 bases to trimming and J lost 6 bases, with 14 bases between them. The CDR3 DNA sequence: TGTGCCAGCAGCTTCGACTGGAAGTTCCATGGCTACACCTTC. Protein product: CASSFDWKFHGYTF. Complete variable domain (other parts from reference TRBV5-4 and TRBJ1-2): ETGVTQSPTHLIKTRGQQVTLRCSSQSGHNTVSWYQQALGQGPQFIFQYYREEENGRGNFPPRFSGLQFPNYSSELNVNALELDDSALYLCASSFDWKFHGYTFGSGTRLTVV.

The chain couples TRBV7-6 to TRBJ2-1, with a tentative D call TRBD2 (6 bases). CDR3 length equals 14 residues. Germline V CDR1 and CDR2: SGHVS, FNYEAQ. With 5 bases removed from V and 6 bases from J, the gap between germline ends came to 14 bases. CDR3 nucleotide sequence: TGTGCCAGCAGCCGCCTCGGGGGATTCAATGAGCAGTTCTTC. Encoded protein: CASSRLGGFNEQFF.

The gene calls are TRBV28 and TRBJ1-2; no definite D call. Looked up from germline, CDR1 is MDHEN and CDR2 is SYDVKM. Trimming cost V 2 bases and J 5 bases, with 9 bases left between them. The length of the CDR3 is 13 residues. The CDR3 nucleotides read TGTGCCAGCAGTTTAGACGGAGGTTATGGCTACACCTTC. Amino acid sequence: CASSLDGGYGYTF.